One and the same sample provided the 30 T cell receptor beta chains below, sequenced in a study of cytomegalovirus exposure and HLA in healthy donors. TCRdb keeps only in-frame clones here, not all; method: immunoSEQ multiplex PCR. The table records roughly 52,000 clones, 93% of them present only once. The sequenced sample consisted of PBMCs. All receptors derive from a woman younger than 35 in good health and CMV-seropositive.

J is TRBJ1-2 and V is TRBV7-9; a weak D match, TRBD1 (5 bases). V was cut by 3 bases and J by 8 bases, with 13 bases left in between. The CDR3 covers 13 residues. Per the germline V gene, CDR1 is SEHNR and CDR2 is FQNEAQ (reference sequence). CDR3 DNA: TGTGCCAGCAGCTTTGGTCAGGGATGGGGCTACACCTTC. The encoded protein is CASSFGQGWGYTF.

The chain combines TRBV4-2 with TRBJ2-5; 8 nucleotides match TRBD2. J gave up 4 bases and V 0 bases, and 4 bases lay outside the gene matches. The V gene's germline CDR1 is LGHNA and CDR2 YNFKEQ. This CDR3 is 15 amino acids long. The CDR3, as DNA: TGTGCCAGCAGCCAAGATCCGGGGGGGCCAGAGACCCAGTACTTC. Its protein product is CASSQDPGGPETQYF.

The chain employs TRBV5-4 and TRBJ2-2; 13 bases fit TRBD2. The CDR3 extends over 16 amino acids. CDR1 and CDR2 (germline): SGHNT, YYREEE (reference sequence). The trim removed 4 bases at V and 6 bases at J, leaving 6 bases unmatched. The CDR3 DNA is TGTGCCAGCAGCGCGCCGGGACTAGCGGGGTCCGGGGAGCTGTTTTTT. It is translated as CASSAPGLAGSGELFF.

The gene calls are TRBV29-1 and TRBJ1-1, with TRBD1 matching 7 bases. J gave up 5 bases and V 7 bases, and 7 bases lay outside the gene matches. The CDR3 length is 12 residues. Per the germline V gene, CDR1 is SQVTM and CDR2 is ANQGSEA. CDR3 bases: TGCAGCGGTGAGGGGGCCGGGACTGAAGCTTTCTTT. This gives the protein CSGEGAGTEAFF.

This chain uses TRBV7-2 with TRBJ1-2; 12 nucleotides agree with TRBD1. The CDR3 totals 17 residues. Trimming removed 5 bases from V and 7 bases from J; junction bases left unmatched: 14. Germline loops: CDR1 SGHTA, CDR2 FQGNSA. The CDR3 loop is CASSLDISGTGGSGYTF. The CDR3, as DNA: TGTGCCAGCAGCCTAGACATCTCTGGGACAGGGGGCTCTGGCTACACCTTC.

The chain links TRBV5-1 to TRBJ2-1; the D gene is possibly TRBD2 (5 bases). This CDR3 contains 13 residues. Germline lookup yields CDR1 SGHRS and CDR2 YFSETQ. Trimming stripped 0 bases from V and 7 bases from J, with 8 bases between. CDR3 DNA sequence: TGCGCCAGCAGCTTGGTCCCGGGGAATGAGCAGTTCTTC. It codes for CASSLVPGNEQFF.

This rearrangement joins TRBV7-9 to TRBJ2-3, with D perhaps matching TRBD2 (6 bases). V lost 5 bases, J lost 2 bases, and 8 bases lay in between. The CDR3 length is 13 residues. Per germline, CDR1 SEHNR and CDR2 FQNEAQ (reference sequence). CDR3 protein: CASSGGLTDTQYF. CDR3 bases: TGTGCCAGCAGCGGAGGGCTCACAGATACGCAGTATTTT.

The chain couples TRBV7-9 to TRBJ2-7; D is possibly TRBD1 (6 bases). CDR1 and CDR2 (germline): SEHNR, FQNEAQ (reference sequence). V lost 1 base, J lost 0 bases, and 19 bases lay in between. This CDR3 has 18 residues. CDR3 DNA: TGTGCCAGCAGCTTAGTTGGCCACCGGGACACAAGCTCCTACGAGCAGTACTTC. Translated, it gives CASSLVGHRDTSSYEQYF.

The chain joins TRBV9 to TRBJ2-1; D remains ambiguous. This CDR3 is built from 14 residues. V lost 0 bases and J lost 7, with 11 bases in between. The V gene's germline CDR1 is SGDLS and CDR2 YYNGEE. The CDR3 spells CASSVGPVINEQFF. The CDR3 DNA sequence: TGTGCCAGCAGCGTAGGGCCAGTTATAAATGAGCAGTTCTTC.

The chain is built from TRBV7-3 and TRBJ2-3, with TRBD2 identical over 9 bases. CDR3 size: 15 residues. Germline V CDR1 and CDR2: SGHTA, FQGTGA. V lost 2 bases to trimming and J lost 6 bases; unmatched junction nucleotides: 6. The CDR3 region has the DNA TGTGCCAGCAGCTTAGTAGCGGGGGTGGGGGATACGCAGTATTTT. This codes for CASSLVAGVGDTQYF.

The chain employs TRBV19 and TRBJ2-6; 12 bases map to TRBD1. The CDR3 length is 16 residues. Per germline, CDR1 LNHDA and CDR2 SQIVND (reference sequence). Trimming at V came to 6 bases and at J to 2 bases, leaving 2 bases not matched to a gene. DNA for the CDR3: TGTGCCAGTAGCCGGGACAGGGGGCCTGGGGCCAACGTCCTGACTTTC. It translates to CASSRDRGPGANVLTF. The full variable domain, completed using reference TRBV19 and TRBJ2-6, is DGGITQSPKYLFRKEGQNVTLSCEQNLNHDAMYWYRQDPGQGLRLIYYSQIVNDFQKGDIAEGYSVSREKKESFPLTVTSAQKNPTAFYLCASSRDRGPGANVLTFGAGSRLTVL.

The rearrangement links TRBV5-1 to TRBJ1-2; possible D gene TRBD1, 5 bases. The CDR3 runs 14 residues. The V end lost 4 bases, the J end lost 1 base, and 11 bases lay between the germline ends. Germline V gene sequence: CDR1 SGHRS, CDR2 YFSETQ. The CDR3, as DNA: TGCGCCAGCAGCCAGGGTCAGGATAACTATGGCTACACCTTC. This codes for CASSQGQDNYGYTF.

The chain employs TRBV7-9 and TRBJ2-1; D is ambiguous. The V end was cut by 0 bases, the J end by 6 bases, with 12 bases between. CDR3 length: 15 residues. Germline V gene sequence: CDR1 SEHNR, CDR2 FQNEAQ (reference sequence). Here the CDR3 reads CASSLALGNSNEQFF. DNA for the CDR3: TGTGCCAGCAGCTTAGCGCTCGGTAATAGCAATGAGCAGTTCTTC.

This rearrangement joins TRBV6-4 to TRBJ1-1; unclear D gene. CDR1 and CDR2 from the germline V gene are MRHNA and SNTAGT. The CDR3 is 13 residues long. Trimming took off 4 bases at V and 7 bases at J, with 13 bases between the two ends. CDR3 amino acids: CASSVQAGYEAFF. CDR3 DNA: TGTGCCAGCAGTGTTCAGGCAGGATATGAAGCTTTCTTT.

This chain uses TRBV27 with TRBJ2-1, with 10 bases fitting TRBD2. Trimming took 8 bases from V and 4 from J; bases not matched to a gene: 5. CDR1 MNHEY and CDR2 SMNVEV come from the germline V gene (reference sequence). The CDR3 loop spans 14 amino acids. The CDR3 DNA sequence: TGTGCCAGCTGGCTAGCGGGGGAGTACAATGAGCAGTTCTTC. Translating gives CASWLAGEYNEQFF.

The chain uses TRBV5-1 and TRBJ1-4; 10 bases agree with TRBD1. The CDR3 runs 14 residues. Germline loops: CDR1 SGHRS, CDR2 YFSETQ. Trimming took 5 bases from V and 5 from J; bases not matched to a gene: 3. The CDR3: CASRRTGGNEKLFF. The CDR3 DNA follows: TGCGCCAGCAGGCGGACAGGGGGAAATGAAAAACTGTTTTTT.

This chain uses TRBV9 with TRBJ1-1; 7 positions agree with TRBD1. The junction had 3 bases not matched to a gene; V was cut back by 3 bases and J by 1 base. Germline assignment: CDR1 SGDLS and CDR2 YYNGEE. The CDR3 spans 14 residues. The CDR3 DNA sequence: TGTGCCAGCAGCGGACAGGGATCGAACACTGAAGCTTTCTTT. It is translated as CASSGQGSNTEAFF.

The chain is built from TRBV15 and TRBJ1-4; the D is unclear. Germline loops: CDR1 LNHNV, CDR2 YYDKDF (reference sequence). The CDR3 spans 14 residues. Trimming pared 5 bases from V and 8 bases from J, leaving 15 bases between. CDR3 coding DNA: TGTGCCACCAGCCGTGACCGGGGAAAAGAAAAACTGTTTTTT. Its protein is CATSRDRGKEKLFF.

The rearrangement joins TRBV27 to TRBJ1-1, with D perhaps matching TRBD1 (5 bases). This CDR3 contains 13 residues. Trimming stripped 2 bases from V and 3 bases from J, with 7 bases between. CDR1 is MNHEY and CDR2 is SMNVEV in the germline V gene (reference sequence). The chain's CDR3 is CASSLQGYTEAFF. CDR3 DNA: TGTGCCAGCAGTTTACAGGGATACACTGAAGCTTTCTTT.

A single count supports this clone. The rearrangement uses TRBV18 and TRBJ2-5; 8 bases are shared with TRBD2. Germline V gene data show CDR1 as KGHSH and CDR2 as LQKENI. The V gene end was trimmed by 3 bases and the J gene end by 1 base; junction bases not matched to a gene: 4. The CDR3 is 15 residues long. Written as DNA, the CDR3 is TGTGCCAGCTCACCCCCCCGGGGGGGCCAAGAGACCCAGTACTTC. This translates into CASSPPRGGQETQYF.

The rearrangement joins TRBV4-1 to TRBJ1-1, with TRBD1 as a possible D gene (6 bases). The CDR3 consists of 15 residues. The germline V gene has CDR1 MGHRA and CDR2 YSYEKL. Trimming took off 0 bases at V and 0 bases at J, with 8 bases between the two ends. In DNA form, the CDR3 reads TGCGCCAGCAGCCAAGAGGACAGCTTGAACACTGAAGCTTTCTTT. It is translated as CASSQEDSLNTEAFF.

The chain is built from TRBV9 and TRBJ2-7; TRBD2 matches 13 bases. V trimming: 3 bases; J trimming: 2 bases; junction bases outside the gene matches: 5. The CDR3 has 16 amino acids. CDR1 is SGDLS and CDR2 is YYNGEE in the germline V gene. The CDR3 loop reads CASSAGTSGEAYEQYF. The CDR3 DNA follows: TGTGCCAGCAGCGCAGGGACTAGCGGGGAAGCCTACGAGCAGTACTTC.

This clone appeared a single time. The CDR3 loop reads CASSRTLRGNYGYTF. The DNA for the CDR3 is TGTGCCAGCAGTCGAACCCTTCGCGGGAACTATGGCTACACCTTC. V and J are TRBV6-5 and TRBJ1-2; D gene ambiguous. Trimming left V 5 bases short and J 2 bases short, with 15 bases between. The CDR3 spans 15 residues. CDR1 is MNHEY, CDR2 SVGAGI, per germline.

This CDR3 is CASSQDRGRGASTDTQYF. CDR3 nucleotides: TGTGCCAGCAGCCAAGATCGGGGTCGGGGGGCCAGCACAGATACGCAGTATTTT. This sequence joins TRBV4-2 and TRBJ2-3, with a tentative D call TRBD2 (7 bases). Trimming removed 0 bases at V and 0 bases at J, with 16 bases between. This CDR3 region has 18 residues. Germline V gene lookup returns CDR1 LGHNA and CDR2 YNFKEQ.

CDR3 coding DNA: TGTGCCAGCAGCACGGGACTAGCCCAAGCGGCAGATACGCAGTATTTT. The encoded protein is CASSTGLAQAADTQYF. The rearrangement links TRBV5-4 to TRBJ2-3; 9 nucleotides line up with TRBD2. This CDR3 contains 16 residues. V lost 4 bases and J lost 4; bases outside the gene matches: 10. Germline loops: CDR1 SGHNT, CDR2 YYREEE (reference sequence).

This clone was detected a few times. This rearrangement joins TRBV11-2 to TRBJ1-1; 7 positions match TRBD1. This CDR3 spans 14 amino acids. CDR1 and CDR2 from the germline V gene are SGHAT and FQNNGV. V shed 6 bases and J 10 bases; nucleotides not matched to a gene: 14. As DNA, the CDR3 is TGTGCCAGCAGGGACTGGACCGCTTCAGGGGGAGCTTTCTTT. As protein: CASRDWTASGGAFF.

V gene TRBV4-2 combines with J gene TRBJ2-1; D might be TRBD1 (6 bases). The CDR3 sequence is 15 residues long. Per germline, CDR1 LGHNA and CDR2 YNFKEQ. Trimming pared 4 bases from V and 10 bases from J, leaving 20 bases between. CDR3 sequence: CASSRDTGTTSEQFF. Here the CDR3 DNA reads TGTGCCAGCAGCCGCGATACCGGGACAACGAGCGAGCAGTTCTTC.

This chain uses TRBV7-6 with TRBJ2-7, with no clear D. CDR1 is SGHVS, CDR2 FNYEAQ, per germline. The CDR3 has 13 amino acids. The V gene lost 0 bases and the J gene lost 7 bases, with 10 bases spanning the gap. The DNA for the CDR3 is TGTGCCAGCAGCTTAGCCGTGAGTTATGAGCAGTACTTC. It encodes CASSLAVSYEQYF.

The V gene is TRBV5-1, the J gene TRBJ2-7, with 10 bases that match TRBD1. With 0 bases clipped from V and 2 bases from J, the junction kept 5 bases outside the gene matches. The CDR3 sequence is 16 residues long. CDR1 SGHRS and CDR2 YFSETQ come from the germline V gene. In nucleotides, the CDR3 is TGCGCCAGCAGCTTGGGCGTTGGACAGGGGGCCTACGAGCAGTACTTC. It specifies CASSLGVGQGAYEQYF.

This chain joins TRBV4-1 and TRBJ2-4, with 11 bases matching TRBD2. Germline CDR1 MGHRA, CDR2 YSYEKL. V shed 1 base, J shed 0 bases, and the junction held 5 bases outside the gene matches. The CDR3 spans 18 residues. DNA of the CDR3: TGCGCCAGCAGCCAAGTACTAGCGGGGGCCGGAGCCAAAAACATTCAGTACTTC. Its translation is CASSQVLAGAGAKNIQYF.